Listed below are T cell receptor beta chains from one sample, sequenced in a study of T-cell reconstitution after alpha-beta-depleted transplantation in children. TCRdb re-analysed the PCR reads in MiXCR, keeping a single row per CDR3 protein. The sample comprises 100,000 to 120,000 distinct CDR3 sequences, approximately 6% of which are singletons, and approximately 25% rests with the top ten. The material sequenced was PBMCs, mostly from graft donor cells, taken 360 days after TCRalphabeta/CD19-depleted stem cell transplant. The source of these receptors is a male patient aged 2-9 years who had a stem cell transplant for acute lymphoblastic leukemia, so the T cells may come from the graft donor. Both conserved end residues are part of each CDR3. The order of the fields is D gene, J gene, clone size, CDR3 length, V gene, CDR3 DNA, CDR3 protein. The D gene is left open where the match is weak. Clone size is not always given. Where it is, it says once, few, many or a class for expanded clones.

D gene: .
J gene: TRBJ2-7
clone size: many
CDR3 length: 13
V gene: TRBV28
CDR3 DNA: TGTGCCAGCAGTTTGCTCTCCGCTTACGAGCAGTACTTC
CDR3 protein: CASSLLSAYEQYF

D gene: TRBD1
J gene: TRBJ2-5
clone size: .
CDR3 length: 14
V gene: TRBV29-1
CDR3 DNA: TGCAGCTCCGACCCGACAGGGGGGGGAGAGACCCAGTACTTC
CDR3 protein: CSSDPTGGGETQYF

D gene: .
J gene: TRBJ1-1
clone size: .
CDR3 length: 14
V gene: TRBV3-1
CDR3 DNA: TGTGCCCGCAGTCTGAGGGCCCTTGGAACTGAAGCTTTCTTT
CDR3 protein: CARSLRALGTEAFF

D gene: TRBD1
J gene: TRBJ2-1
clone size: many
CDR3 length: 16
V gene: TRBV7-2
CDR3 DNA: TGTGCCAGCAGCTTAGAATCCCAGGGGGTAAAGAATGAGCAGTTCTTC
CDR3 protein: CASSLESQGVKNEQFF

D gene: TRBD1
J gene: TRBJ2-7
clone size: few
CDR3 length: 14
V gene: TRBV4-1
CDR3 DNA: TGCGCCAGCAGCCTGGGACAGGGGACCTGGGAGCAGTACTTC
CDR3 protein: CASSLGQGTWEQYF

D gene: TRBD1
J gene: TRBJ1-1
clone size: many
CDR3 length: 15
V gene: TRBV7-6
CDR3 DNA: TGTGCCAGCAGCTTAGGTCCAGGGGGAGGGACTGAAGCTTTCTTT
CDR3 protein: CASSLGPGGGTEAFF

D gene: .
J gene: TRBJ2-1
clone size: .
CDR3 length: 13
V gene: TRBV27
CDR3 DNA: TGTGCCAGCAGTTTAAGGGACTACAATGAGCAGTTCTTC
CDR3 protein: CASSLRDYNEQFF

D gene: .
J gene: TRBJ1-2
clone size: .
CDR3 length: 13
V gene: TRBV28
CDR3 DNA: TGTGCCAGCAGTTTAGGACAGATCTATGGCTACACCTTC
CDR3 protein: CASSLGQIYGYTF

D gene: TRBD1
J gene: TRBJ1-1
clone size: many
CDR3 length: 16
V gene: TRBV5-1
CDR3 DNA: TGCGCCAGCAGCTTGGATGGACAGGGGGCGAAACGGGAAGCTTTCTTT
CDR3 protein: CASSLDGQGAKREAFF

D gene: .
J gene: TRBJ1-4
clone size: few
CDR3 length: 15
V gene: TRBV6-5
CDR3 DNA: TGTGCCAGCAGTTTCTACAGCTCAACTAATGAAAAACTGTTTTTT
CDR3 protein: CASSFYSSTNEKLFF

D gene: .
J gene: TRBJ2-1
clone size: many
CDR3 length: 12
V gene: TRBV5-1
CDR3 DNA: TGCGCCAGCAGCCCGTCCAAAAATGAGCAGTTCTTC
CDR3 protein: CASSPSKNEQFF

D gene: .
J gene: TRBJ2-1
clone size: .
CDR3 length: 12
V gene: TRBV29-1
CDR3 DNA: TGCAGCGATAGAACAGGGTTCACTGAGCAGTTCTTC
CDR3 protein: CSDRTGFTEQFF

D gene: .
J gene: TRBJ2-2
clone size: many
CDR3 length: 12
V gene: TRBV12-3/TRBV12-4
CDR3 DNA: TGTGCCAGCACTGAAAGCACCGGGGAGCTGTTTTTT
CDR3 protein: CASTESTGELFF

D gene: .
J gene: TRBJ2-2
clone size: many
CDR3 length: 12
V gene: TRBV27
CDR3 DNA: TGTGCCAGCCGGGAGAACACCGGGGAGCTGTTTTTT
CDR3 protein: CASRENTGELFF

D gene: TRBD1
J gene: TRBJ2-1
clone size: many
CDR3 length: 16
V gene: TRBV6-2/TRBV6-3
CDR3 DNA: TGTGCCAGCAGCCGCCGGGACAGGGGACCCTACAATGAGCAGTTCTTC
CDR3 protein: CASSRRDRGPYNEQFF

D gene: .
J gene: TRBJ2-7
clone size: many
CDR3 length: 13
V gene: TRBV6-5
CDR3 DNA: TGTGCCAGCAGCGCGGACCCGGGATACGAGCAGTACTTC
CDR3 protein: CASSADPGYEQYF

D gene: .
J gene: TRBJ2-7
clone size: many
CDR3 length: 15
V gene: TRBV4-3
CDR3 DNA: TGCGCCAGCAGCCAAGATCTCGGCAGTACCTACGAGCAGTACTTC
CDR3 protein: CASSQDLGSTYEQYF

D gene: TRBD1
J gene: TRBJ2-7
clone size: .
CDR3 length: 15
V gene: TRBV20-1
CDR3 DNA: TGCAGTGCTAGCAACCGGGACAGGATTCCCTACGAGCAGTACTTC
CDR3 protein: CSASNRDRIPYEQYF

D gene: .
J gene: TRBJ2-4
clone size: many
CDR3 length: 17
V gene: TRBV10-3
CDR3 DNA: TGTGCCATCAGCGATCCCCAGGTTCAAGCATCCAGAAACATTCAGTACTTC
CDR3 protein: CAISDPQVQASRNIQYF

D gene: .
J gene: TRBJ2-5
clone size: many
CDR3 length: 14
V gene: TRBV6-5
CDR3 DNA: TGTGCCAGCAGTTACGCTACAGTTAGGGAGACCCAGTACTTC
CDR3 protein: CASSYATVRETQYF

D gene: .
J gene: TRBJ2-7
clone size: many
CDR3 length: 14
V gene: TRBV4-2
CDR3 DNA: TGTGCCAGCAGCCAAGCCAGGGAGGTCTACGAGCAGTACTTC
CDR3 protein: CASSQAREVYEQYF

D gene: TRBD2
J gene: TRBJ2-1
clone size: many
CDR3 length: 15
V gene: TRBV7-9
CDR3 DNA: TGTGCCAGCAGCTTAGTAGCGGGAGGCCCCCCAGAGCAGTTCTTC
CDR3 protein: CASSLVAGGPPEQFF

D gene: .
J gene: TRBJ2-2
clone size: many
CDR3 length: 17
V gene: TRBV20-1
CDR3 DNA: TGCAGTGCTAGAGATCGGTCGGCAGCCCAAAGAAGAGGGGAGCTGTTTTTT
CDR3 protein: CSARDRSAAQRRGELFF

D gene: TRBD2
J gene: TRBJ2-1
clone size: few
CDR3 length: 16
V gene: TRBV12-3/TRBV12-4
CDR3 DNA: TGTGCCAGCAGCCAATCGGGACTAGCGGCTTACAATGAGCAGTTCTTC
CDR3 protein: CASSQSGLAAYNEQFF

D gene: TRBD2
J gene: TRBJ2-3
clone size: .
CDR3 length: 16
V gene: TRBV11-3
CDR3 DNA: TGTGCCAGCAGCCAGGGACTAGCGGGAGTTGTGGATACGCAGTATTTT
CDR3 protein: CASSQGLAGVVDTQYF

D gene: .
J gene: TRBJ2-3
clone size: many
CDR3 length: 16
V gene: TRBV5-1
CDR3 DNA: TGCGCCAGCAGCTTGGTTCCAGCTGCTAGCACAGATACGCAGTATTTT
CDR3 protein: CASSLVPAASTDTQYF

D gene: .
J gene: TRBJ1-2
clone size: many
CDR3 length: 12
V gene: TRBV10-3
CDR3 DNA: TGTGCCATCAGTGAGTCAGGCCTGAGCTACACCTTC
CDR3 protein: CAISESGLSYTF

D gene: .
J gene: TRBJ2-7
clone size: many
CDR3 length: 13
V gene: TRBV2
CDR3 DNA: TGTGCCAGCAGTGAAGATTTGGGCTACGAGCAGTACTTC
CDR3 protein: CASSEDLGYEQYF

D gene: TRBD1
J gene: TRBJ2-7
clone size: many
CDR3 length: 13
V gene: TRBV28
CDR3 DNA: TGTGCCAGCAGCTGGACAGGGTTCGATGAGCAGTACTTC
CDR3 protein: CASSWTGFDEQYF

D gene: TRBD2
J gene: TRBJ2-1
clone size: many
CDR3 length: 18
V gene: TRBV9
CDR3 DNA: TGTGCCAGCACGGCAGGCGGGAGTATTCTCCCCTGGGACAATGAGCAGTTCTTC
CDR3 protein: CASTAGGSILPWDNEQFF

D gene: .
J gene: TRBJ2-3
clone size: many
CDR3 length: 13
V gene: TRBV7-9
CDR3 DNA: TGTGCCAGCAGCTCCCAGGGCGTCGATACGCAGTATTTT
CDR3 protein: CASSSQGVDTQYF

D gene: TRBD1
J gene: TRBJ2-5
clone size: many
CDR3 length: 14
V gene: TRBV27
CDR3 DNA: TGTGCCAGCGGACAACAGGGGGCACAAGAGACCCAGTACTTC
CDR3 protein: CASGQQGAQETQYF

D gene: .
J gene: TRBJ2-1
clone size: many
CDR3 length: 16
V gene: TRBV7-2
CDR3 DNA: TGTGCCAGCAGCTTAGTCGGACAGTCCTACCTACATGGGCAGTTCTTC
CDR3 protein: CASSLVGQSYLHGQFF

D gene: .
J gene: TRBJ1-5
clone size: .
CDR3 length: 11
V gene: TRBV11-2
CDR3 DNA: TGTGCCAGCAGCCCAGGACAGCCCCAGCATTTT
CDR3 protein: CASSPGQPQHF

D gene: .
J gene: TRBJ2-5
clone size: many
CDR3 length: 13
V gene: TRBV2
CDR3 DNA: TGTGCCAGCAGTGAATCACTGGGTGAGACCCAGTACTTC
CDR3 protein: CASSESLGETQYF

D gene: TRBD1
J gene: TRBJ2-5
clone size: .
CDR3 length: 15
V gene: TRBV20-1
CDR3 DNA: TGCAGTGCTAGAGCTCCGGACAGGGGAGAAGAGACCCAGTACTTC
CDR3 protein: CSARAPDRGEETQYF

D gene: .
J gene: TRBJ2-1
clone size: many
CDR3 length: 12
V gene: TRBV12-3/TRBV12-4
CDR3 DNA: TGTGCCAGCAGGGGACTGGCGAATGAGCAGTTCTTC
CDR3 protein: CASRGLANEQFF

D gene: .
J gene: TRBJ2-7
clone size: .
CDR3 length: 13
V gene: TRBV30
CDR3 DNA: TGTGCCTGGAGTGAGGACATAGCCTACGAGCAGTACTTC
CDR3 protein: CAWSEDIAYEQYF

D gene: TRBD2
J gene: TRBJ2-7
clone size: many
CDR3 length: 13
V gene: TRBV20-1
CDR3 DNA: TGCAGTGCCCTGGGACTAGAAGGGGACGAGCAGTACTTC
CDR3 protein: CSALGLEGDEQYF

D gene: .
J gene: TRBJ2-3
clone size: .
CDR3 length: 12
V gene: TRBV6-5
CDR3 DNA: TGTGCCAGCGGACTGTCTACAGATACGCAGTATTTT
CDR3 protein: CASGLSTDTQYF

D gene: TRBD2
J gene: TRBJ2-7
clone size: many
CDR3 length: 14
V gene: TRBV10-3
CDR3 DNA: TGTGCCATCGAAACCGGGAGGGTCCCATACGAGCAGTACTTC
CDR3 protein: CAIETGRVPYEQYF

D gene: TRBD1
J gene: TRBJ1-2
clone size: .
CDR3 length: 15
V gene: TRBV20-1
CDR3 DNA: TGCAGTGCTCCCGATTTGACAGGGAAGTCATATGGCTACACCTTC
CDR3 protein: CSAPDLTGKSYGYTF

D gene: .
J gene: TRBJ1-5
clone size: many
CDR3 length: 16
V gene: TRBV7-2
CDR3 DNA: TGTGCCAGCAGCTTCGTGGATATGGGGGGGCATCAGCCCCAGCATTTT
CDR3 protein: CASSFVDMGGHQPQHF

D gene: TRBD2
J gene: TRBJ2-7
clone size: few
CDR3 length: 11
V gene: TRBV20-1
CDR3 DNA: TGCAGTGCCGGACTAGCGGGTGAGCAGTACTTC
CDR3 protein: CSAGLAGEQYF

D gene: .
J gene: TRBJ2-5
clone size: .
CDR3 length: 15
V gene: TRBV6-1
CDR3 DNA: TGTGCCAGCAGTGCCCCAGGGAGAGTAGGGGAGACCCAGTACTTC
CDR3 protein: CASSAPGRVGETQYF

D gene: TRBD2
J gene: TRBJ2-6
clone size: many
CDR3 length: 17
V gene: TRBV10-3
CDR3 DNA: TGTGCCATCCTCGAGCGGGGGTTTCGCTCTGGGGCCAACGTCCTGACTTTC
CDR3 protein: CAILERGFRSGANVLTF

D gene: TRBD1
J gene: TRBJ1-1
clone size: .
CDR3 length: 14
V gene: TRBV7-9
CDR3 DNA: TGTGCCAGCAGCTTAACAGGGGAATGGACTGAAGCTTTCTTT
CDR3 protein: CASSLTGEWTEAFF

D gene: .
J gene: TRBJ2-7
clone size: many
CDR3 length: 15
V gene: TRBV7-2
CDR3 DNA: TGTGCCAGCAGCCCACATGGAGGGATGGGAGGCGAGCAGTACTTC
CDR3 protein: CASSPHGGMGGEQYF

D gene: TRBD1
J gene: TRBJ2-3
clone size: many
CDR3 length: 17
V gene: TRBV7-9
CDR3 DNA: TGTGCCAGCAGCTTAACCCGGCAGGGGGACGGGGTAGATACGCAGTATTTT
CDR3 protein: CASSLTRQGDGVDTQYF

D gene: .
J gene: TRBJ2-1
clone size: .
CDR3 length: 15
V gene: TRBV7-2
CDR3 DNA: TGTGCCAGCAGCCTTCAATATAGCTCCTACAATGAGCAGTTCTTC
CDR3 protein: CASSLQYSSYNEQFF

D gene: .
J gene: TRBJ1-1
clone size: .
CDR3 length: 13
V gene: TRBV10-3
CDR3 DNA: TGTGCCACCCGAATGCGGGCAAATACTGAAGCTTTCTTT
CDR3 protein: CATRMRANTEAFF

D gene: .
J gene: TRBJ1-1
clone size: many
CDR3 length: 13
V gene: TRBV2
CDR3 DNA: TGTGCCAGCAGTGAATCCCTACGGAGTGAAGCTTTCTTT
CDR3 protein: CASSESLRSEAFF

D gene: TRBD1
J gene: TRBJ1-2
clone size: few
CDR3 length: 16
V gene: TRBV10-2
CDR3 DNA: TGCGCCAGCAGTGCCCGGGACAGGGGCGCTGAGGTGCCCTACACCTTC
CDR3 protein: CASSARDRGAEVPYTF

D gene: .
J gene: TRBJ2-5
clone size: .
CDR3 length: 14
V gene: TRBV11-2
CDR3 DNA: TGTGCCAGCAGCTTAGGTCTAGGGAGGGAGACCCAGTACTTC
CDR3 protein: CASSLGLGRETQYF

D gene: .
J gene: TRBJ1-6
clone size: many
CDR3 length: 14
V gene: TRBV12-3/TRBV12-4
CDR3 DNA: TGTGCCAGCAGTTTTAGGCAGCAAAATTCACCCCTCCACTTT
CDR3 protein: CASSFRQQNSPLHF

D gene: .
J gene: TRBJ2-2
clone size: many
CDR3 length: 14
V gene: TRBV10-3
CDR3 DNA: TGTGCCACACTTGGGGGAGTAGGAACCGGGGAGCTGTTTTTT
CDR3 protein: CATLGGVGTGELFF